This T cell receptor (beta chain) was documented in a study of cytomegalovirus exposure and HLA in healthy donors. Study in general: T cells numbering around 190 million yielded roughly 120 million unique TCR beta sequences in an earlier analysis.

Study-wide results and caveats: The Asian-associated ancestry cluster reportedly had fewer N-insertions than the approximately 700-donor mean in a later analysis. The study labeled 170 or so TCR beta chains cytomegalovirus-associated. TCR association rates varied by HLA locus in a later analysis, with DRB1 highest and HLA-C lowest.

Note on this clone: The target antigen is unknown.

The PCR employed 60 Vbeta primers together with 13 Jbeta primers. Clones were sequenced by immunoSEQ multiplex PCR, and TCRdb holds only the in-frame ones, with some missing. In the table there are 150,000 to 200,000 clones, approximately 65% of which are singletons. Input material: PBMCs. The receptor's source is a man aged 40-49 years in good health and CMV-seronegative.

As DNA, the CDR3 is TGCAGCGTCGGACAGGGTAGCACCTACGAGCAGTACTTC. Amino acid sequence: CSVGQGSTYEQYF. The chain employs TRBV29-1 and TRBJ2-7; TRBD1 matches 8 bases. V gave up 6 bases and J gave up 2 bases; unmatched junction bases: 6. This CDR3 is 13 amino acids long. CDR1 and CDR2 (germline): SQVTM, ANQGSEA.